This TCR beta chain is drawn from a study of cytomegalovirus exposure and HLA in healthy donors. The PCR used 60 Vbeta and 13 Jbeta primers. Clones were sequenced by immunoSEQ multiplex PCR, and TCRdb holds only the in-frame ones, with some missing. The repertoire holds about 120,000 clones, with around three quarters as singletons. This CDR3 comprises 16 residues. J lost 1 base, V lost 0 bases, and 4 bases had no gene match. CDR1 and CDR2 (germline): SGHRS, YFSETQ. To note about this clone: The antigen remains undetermined.

Overall study findings and caveats: Later analysis identified 15,000 to 20,000 TCR beta sequences associated with HLA alleles, using a false discovery rate threshold of 0.05.

Sequenced material: PBMCs. The source is a man aged 40-49 years in good health and CMV-seropositive. This rearrangement joins TRBV5-1 to TRBJ1-1, with TRBD1 matching over 9 bases. In DNA, the CDR3 is TGCGCCAGCAGCTTGGGACCGGACAGGGGGAACACTGAAGCTTTCTTT. Its translation: CASSLGPDRGNTEAFF.